This T cell receptor (beta chain) is from a study of spatial heterogeneity in lung cancer. Noted time point: sample taken at primary tumor resection. No cells were sorted before sequencing. The whole RNA sequenced was extracted from tumor, nontumor lung or frozen PBMC. Patients with untreated early-stage non-small cell lung cancer, numbering 72, were the donors. The V gene's germline CDR1 is LGHDT and CDR2 YNNKEL (reference sequence). Deletions cut 1 base from V and 0 bases from J, with 3 bases between. CDR3 length equals 14 residues. TCRdb itself ran the 5' RACE reads through MiXCR, one entry per CDR3 protein. The sample contains roughly 13,000 distinct CDR3 sequences, 3.9% of which appear only once. This clonotype was observed many times. This beta chain slipped into a library made for alpha chains as a stray read, so its size is not meaningful.

This TCR was sampled from a male donor with early-stage non-small cell lung cancer. The chain employs TRBV3-1 and TRBJ2-2; no firm D call. Sequencing used PBMCs, obtained at surgery. The CDR3, as DNA: TGTGCCAGCAGCCAAGCAGCGAACACCGGGGAGCTGTTTTTT. This codes for CASSQAANTGELFF.